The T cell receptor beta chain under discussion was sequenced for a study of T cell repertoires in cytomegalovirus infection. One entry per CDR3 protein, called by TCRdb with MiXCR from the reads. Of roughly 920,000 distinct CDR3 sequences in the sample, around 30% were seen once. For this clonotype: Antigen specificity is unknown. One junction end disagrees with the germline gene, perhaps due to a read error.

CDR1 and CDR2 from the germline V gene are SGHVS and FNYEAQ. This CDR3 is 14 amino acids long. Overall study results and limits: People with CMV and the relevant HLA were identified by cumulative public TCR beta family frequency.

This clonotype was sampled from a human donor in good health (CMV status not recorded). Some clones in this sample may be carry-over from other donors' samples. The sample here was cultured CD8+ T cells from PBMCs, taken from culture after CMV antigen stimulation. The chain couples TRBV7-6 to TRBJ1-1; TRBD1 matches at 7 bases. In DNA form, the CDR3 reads TGTGTCAGCAGCAGGGGACAGATGAACACTGAAGCTTTCTTT. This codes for CVSSRGQMNTEAFF. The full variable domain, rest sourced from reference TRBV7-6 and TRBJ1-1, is GAGVSQSPRYKVTKRGQDVALRCDPISGHVSLYWYRQALGQGPEFLTYFNYEAQQDKSGLPNDRFSAERPEGSISTLTIQRTEQRDSAMYRCVSSRGQMNTEAFFGQGTRLTVV.